This TCR beta chain was observed in a study of T-cell reconstitution after alpha-beta-depleted transplantation in children. Findings and limits, study-wide: It was newly produced T cells that mostly accounted for T-cell counts and diversity one year after transplant. Expanded clones from the graft, numbering several hundred, reportedly supplied alpha-beta T cells about two months after transplant.

Looked up from germline, CDR1 is MNHEY and CDR2 is SVGAGI. V gave up 5 bases and J gave up 6 bases, with 22 bases separating them. This CDR3 comprises 16 residues. The TCRbeta library incorporated unique molecular identifiers. TCRdb ran MiXCR on the PCR reads and lists one entry per CDR3 protein. The sample includes fewer than 550,000 distinct CDR3 sequences, 11% of them seen just once. In the case of this clonotype: Its antigen is unidentified.

The receptor was isolated from a female patient aged 2-15 years who had a stem cell transplant for aplastic anemia, so the T cells may come from the graft donor. The gene calls are TRBV6-5 and TRBJ2-5; D might be TRBD1 (6 bases). The sequencing here drew on PBMCs, mostly from graft donor cells, taken 180 days after TCRalphabeta/CD19-depleted stem cell transplant. The CDR3 DNA follows: TGTGCCAGCAGTCCACCACAGGGTCAACTAGATAAGACCCAGTACTTC. Translating it yields CASSPPQGQLDKTQYF.